This is a list of T cell receptor beta chains from one sample in a study of T cell changes during pregnancy in multiple sclerosis. Using immunoSEQ multiplex PCR, the repertoire was profiled, and TCRdb retains in-frame clones only, with some absent. The table records approximately 23,000 clones, around 89% of them present only once. The sequences come from CD8+ T cells from peripheral blood mononuclear cells, collected in the first trimester of pregnancy. These receptors were obtained from a female donor with multiple sclerosis, enrolled in a pregnancy study. The CDR3 runs from the conserved cysteine through the conserved F or W. D genes are given only for firm matches. Size is stated for part of the rows, as once, few or many counts, or as a class when the clone is expanded.

>16|TRBJ2-7|.|.|TRBV7-9
TGTGCCAGCAGCTTACAAACGGGAGTCCCTAGCATCGAGCAGTACTTC
CASSLQTGVPSIEQYF
>17|TRBJ2-7|.|.|TRBV10-3
TGTGCCATCAAAAGCTCTTTAGAGGTTAAAGCCTCCTACGAGCAGTACTTC
CAIKSSLEVKASYEQYF
>14|TRBJ1-5|TRBD1|.|TRBV15
TGTGCCACCAGCGGGGACAGTAGAGATCAGCCCCAGCATTTT
CATSGDSRDQPQHF
>16|TRBJ2-1|TRBD2|.|TRBV7-9
TGTGCCAGCAGCTTAGGAGTGGCGGGAGGCTACAATGAGCAGTTCTTC
CASSLGVAGGYNEQFF
>14|TRBJ2-7|.|.|TRBV11-2
TGTGCCAGCAGCCCGGGACTCGGCACCTACGAGCAGTACTTC
CASSPGLGTYEQYF
>14|TRBJ1-1|.|.|TRBV11-2
TGTGCCACTCCGGGACACCGGGCCAACACTGAAGCTTTCTTT
CATPGHRANTEAFF
>14|TRBJ2-2|.|.|TRBV29-1
TGCAGCGTTGACCCAGGCTCAGGGACCGGGGAGCTGTTTTTT
CSVDPGSGTGELFF
>16|TRBJ2-4|TRBD1|.|TRBV4-3
TGCGCCAGCAGCCAGGCCAGGGACAGGGAGGGGGACATTCAGTACTTC
CASSQARDREGDIQYF
>14|TRBJ2-3|.|.|TRBV5-3
TGTGCCAGAAGCCTTAAGCTGGGAGAGGATACGCAGTATTTT
CARSLKLGEDTQYF
>15|TRBJ1-4|.|.|TRBV4-1
TGCGCCAGCAGCCAAGTCTTGGGGGGTGTTGAAAAACTGTTTTTT
CASSQVLGGVEKLFF
>14|TRBJ2-7|TRBD1|few|TRBV6-1
TGTGCCAGCAGCATAGGGGACAGTTCCTACGAGCAGTACTTC
CASSIGDSSYEQYF
>15|TRBJ2-3|TRBD1|few|TRBV28
TGTGCCAGCAGTTTCAACAGGGGGCGGGGAGATACGCAGTATTTT
CASSFNRGRGDTQYF
>17|TRBJ2-2|.|.|TRBV7-9
TGTGCCAGCAGCTTTCCCATCCTACAGGGCGACACCGGGGAGCTGTTTTTT
CASSFPILQGDTGELFF
>15|TRBJ2-4|TRBD1|.|TRBV7-9
TGTGCCAGCAGCCGGACAGGGGAAGCCAAAAACATTCAGTACTTC
CASSRTGEAKNIQYF
>13|TRBJ2-1|TRBD2|.|TRBV7-9
TGTGCCAGCAGCCCGGGGACTAGCCCGGAGCAGTTCTTC
CASSPGTSPEQFF
>15|TRBJ2-7|.|few|TRBV15
TGTGCCACCAGCAGTTCGCGGGACAGAACCTACGAGCAGTACTTC
CATSSSRDRTYEQYF
>14|TRBJ1-1|.|.|TRBV23-1
TGCGCCAGCAGTCAGGGGGACACTGGCACTGAAGCTTTCTTT
CASSQGDTGTEAFF
>14|TRBJ2-2|.|.|TRBV27
TGTGCCAGCAGTCCCCTCCAACTCACCGGGGAGCTGTTTTTT
CASSPLQLTGELFF
>13|TRBJ1-1|.|.|TRBV4-3
TGCGCCAGCTCTCCCGGGGGGCACACTGAAGCTTCCTTT
CASSPGGHTEASF
>14|TRBJ2-7|.|.|TRBV13
TGTGCCAGCAGCTTAGATCGGGGGGCAGGCGAGCAGTACTTC
CASSLDRGAGEQYF
>17|TRBJ2-2|.|.|TRBV9
TGTGCCAGCAGCGCCGGACCGGACGGGGCGAACACCGGGGAGCTGTTTTTT
CASSAGPDGANTGELFF
>16|TRBJ2-5|TRBD1|.|TRBV4-1
TGCGCCAGCAGCCAAGTCGGGGGACAGGGGGCTGAGACCCAGTACTTC
CASSQVGGQGAETQYF
>15|TRBJ1-5|.|.|TRBV28
TGTGCCAGCAGTCCACGGGTGGATAGCAATCAGCCCCAGCATTTT
CASSPRVDSNQPQHF
>16|TRBJ2-7|TRBD2|.|TRBV7-2
TGTGCCAGCAGCGAAGGTGCCATAGCGGGAGTTTACGAGCAGTACTTC
CASSEGAIAGVYEQYF
>13|TRBJ2-2|.|once|TRBV29-1
TGCAGCGCGGAGCTGTCCTACACCGGGGAGCTGTTTTTT
CSAELSYTGELFF
>12|TRBJ2-5|.|.|TRBV13
TGTGCCAGCAGCTCGTACCAAGAGACCCAGTACTTC
CASSSYQETQYF
>14|TRBJ2-5|TRBD1|.|TRBV29-1
TGCAGCGTTGAAGATCGGCAGGGGGCCGAGACCCAGTACTTC
CSVEDRQGAETQYF
>14|TRBJ2-7|TRBD1|.|TRBV19
TGTGCCAGTAGTACCCGGGACAGGGACTACGAGCAGTACTTC
CASSTRDRDYEQYF
>15|TRBJ2-7|TRBD2|.|TRBV7-2
TGTGCCAGCAGCTCGGGACTAGCGGCTTCCTACGAGCAGTACTTC
CASSSGLAASYEQYF
>14|TRBJ2-3|TRBD2|.|TRBV9
TGTGCCAGCAGCCCTAGCGGCAGCACAGATACGCAGTATTTT
CASSPSGSTDTQYF
>15|TRBJ1-1|.|.|TRBV7-6
TGTGCCAGCAGCCCAGGGCCGGGTATTAACACTGAAGCTTTCTTT
CASSPGPGINTEAFF
>12|TRBJ2-7|.|.|TRBV6-5
TGTGCCAGCGGACAGCTCCCCTACGAGCAGTACTTC
CASGQLPYEQYF
>13|TRBJ2-3|.|.|TRBV9
TGTGCCAGCAGCGTAGTTGATAGCGATACGCAGTATTTT
CASSVVDSDTQYF
>15|TRBJ2-1|.|.|TRBV7-6
TGTGCCAGCAGCTTAGCTATCGGGGTTTACAATGAGCAGTTCTTC
CASSLAIGVYNEQFF
>14|TRBJ2-7|.|.|TRBV7-9
TGTGCCAGCAGCTTTATCCCCGGGGACTACGAGCAGTACTTC
CASSFIPGDYEQYF
>17|TRBJ1-4|.|.|TRBV4-3
.
CASSQELWTRGGEKLFF
>16|TRBJ2-2|TRBD2|few|TRBV28
TGTGCCAGCAGTATTCCGACTAGCGGGAGGACCGGGGAGCTGTTTTTT
CASSIPTSGRTGELFF
>19|TRBJ1-3|.|.|TRBV7-3
TGTGCCAGCAGCCAGGGGTGGGTCACCTCAGCTTTGGCTGGAAACACCATATATTTT
CASSQGWVTSALAGNTIYF
>14|TRBJ1-1|TRBD1|.|TRBV19
TGTGCCAGTACCCCGGGACAGGGAATCACTGAAGCTTTCTTT
CASTPGQGITEAFF
>14|TRBJ2-6|.|.|TRBV4-3
TGCGCCAGCAGCCAACTGTCTGGGGCCAACGTCCTGACTTTC
CASSQLSGANVLTF
>13|TRBJ2-7|TRBD1|once|TRBV7-9
TGTGCCAGCAGCCCGACAGGGTCCTACGAGCAGTACTTC
CASSPTGSYEQYF
>13|TRBJ1-1|TRBD1|.|TRBV10-3
TGTGCCACCACAGGGGTTCCGGACACTGAAGCTTTCTTT
CATTGVPDTEAFF
>16|TRBJ2-3|TRBD2|.|TRBV5-1
TGCGCCAGCAGCTTGCCCGCTAGCGGGCAAACAGATACGCAGTATTTT
CASSLPASGQTDTQYF
>15|TRBJ2-3|.|.|TRBV6-5
TGTGCCAGCGGAACCGGGACTTGGAGCACAGATACGCAGTATTTT
CASGTGTWSTDTQYF
>12|TRBJ2-2|.|.|TRBV29-1
TGCAGCGTTTTCAGGGACACCGGGGAGCTGTTTTTT
CSVFRDTGELFF
>15|TRBJ2-1|TRBD2|.|TRBV6-5
TGTGCCAGCAGTCAGACTAGCGGCTCCTACAATGAGCAGTTCTTC
CASSQTSGSYNEQFF
>14|TRBJ1-5|TRBD1|.|TRBV27
TGTGCCAGCAGTAACAGGGGAAACAATCAGCCCCAGCATTTT
CASSNRGNNQPQHF
>13|TRBJ1-2|TRBD1|.|TRBV19
TGTGCCACCACGAACGGGGACAGCTATGGCTACACCTTC
CATTNGDSYGYTF
>15|TRBJ2-3|.|.|TRBV5-1
TGCGCCAGCAGCCCTAAACGACAGGTCCAAAGTACGCAGTATTTT
CASSPKRQVQSTQYF
>16|TRBJ2-2|.|.|TRBV11-2
TGTGCCAGCAGCTTGATCCGAGGGAGGAACACCGGGGAGCTGTTTTTT
CASSLIRGRNTGELFF
>16|TRBJ2-7|TRBD2|.|TRBV7-2
TGTGCCAGCAGCCTCCGGGGAGCGGGGGTCCTTTACGAGCAGTACTTC
CASSLRGAGVLYEQYF
>15|TRBJ1-4|.|.|TRBV2
TGTGCCAGCAGTTTGACAGTTAAGATAGGTGAAAAACTGTTTTTT
CASSLTVKIGEKLFF
>15|TRBJ2-5|TRBD1|once|TRBV6-6
TGTGCCAGCAGTTCCGAACAGGGGGCTCTTGAGACCCAGTACTTC
CASSSEQGALETQYF
>16|TRBJ2-4|TRBD1|.|TRBV15
TGTGCCACCAGCAGAGCGGACAGGGGCCCCTCAAACATTCAGTACTTC
CATSRADRGPSNIQYF
>14|TRBJ2-7|.|.|TRBV10-3
TGTGCCATCAGTGAGTTCGGTGCCTCCTACGAGCAGTACTTC
CAISEFGASYEQYF
>15|TRBJ2-3|.|.|TRBV27
TGTGCCAGCATAGCCAGGGGAGGGTCATTGGATACGCAGTATTTT
CASIARGGSLDTQYF
>17|TRBJ2-5|.|.|TRBV27
TGTGCCAGCAGTTTATTCCCCTTACAGGGAGAGTTAGAGACCCAGTACTTC
CASSLFPLQGELETQYF
>15|TRBJ2-1|TRBD2|.|TRBV28
TGTGCCAGCAGTCCCTGGACTAGCGAGTACAATGAGCAGTTCTTC
CASSPWTSEYNEQFF
>16|TRBJ2-3|TRBD2|.|TRBV27
TGTGCCAGCAGCGGGGGGACTAGCGGGAGCACAGATACGCAGTATTTT
CASSGGTSGSTDTQYF
>15|TRBJ1-2|TRBD1|.|TRBV5-4
TGTGCCAGCAGCTTAGGACAGGAAGACTACTATGGCTACACCTTC
CASSLGQEDYYGYTF